These 29 T cell receptor beta chains were sequenced from one sample in a study of T cell responses to AZD1222 COVID-19 vaccine. The method was immunoSEQ multiplex PCR; TCRdb's version includes in-frame clones alone and lacks a portion of them. The data hold 95,000 to 150,000 clones, with around nine tenths observed a single time. The sequenced sample was peripheral blood, obtained on day 0 of AZD1222 vaccination. These TCRs come from an adult in good health.

The chain recombines TRBV9 with TRBJ2-5; D is perhaps TRBD2 (8 bases). This CDR3 has 15 amino acids. Germline-derived CDR1 and CDR2 are SGDLS and YYNGEE. The V end was cut by 4 bases, the J end by 5 bases, with 18 bases between. The CDR3 region is CASSTSGGGWETQYF. As DNA, the CDR3 is TGTGCCAGCAGCACTAGCGGAGGGGGCTGGGAGACCCAGTACTTC. Drawing the rest from reference TRBV9 and TRBJ2-5, the complete variable domain is DSGVTQTPKHLITATGQRVTLRCSPRSGDLSVYWYQQSLDQGLQFLIQYYNGEERAKGNILERFSAQQFPDLHSELNLSSLELGDSALYFCASSTSGGGWETQYFGPGTRLLVL.

The J gene is TRBJ1-1, the V gene TRBV18; possibly TRBD1 for D (6 bases). The CDR3 spans 13 residues. Trimming removed 4 bases from V and 7 bases from J, with 13 bases in between. Germline CDR1 and CDR2: KGHSH and LQKENI. In nucleotides, the CDR3 is TGTGCCAGCTCACGGAACCCACAGGGTGAAGCTTTCTTT. It translates to CASSRNPQGEAFF.

V and J are TRBV3-1 (or the pseudogene TRBV3-2) and TRBJ2-1; 12 nucleotides align to TRBD2. With 0 bases clipped from V and 0 bases from J, the junction kept 12 bases outside the gene matches. Germline CDR1 reads LGHDT; CDR2 reads YNNKEL (reference sequence). The CDR3 has 21 residues. The CDR3 DNA reads TGTGCCAGCAGCCAAGATCTAGGACTAGCGGGAAACCAGAGCTCCTACAATGAGCAGTTCTTC. This translates into CASSQDLGLAGNQSSYNEQFF.

In its sample, this clone was seen a few times. The V gene is TRBV9, the J gene TRBJ2-3; the D gene is possibly TRBD2 (5 bases). The ends were cut back, 0 bases at V and 5 bases at J, with 7 bases in the middle. The germline V gene encodes CDR1 SGDLS and CDR2 YYNGEE. This CDR3 spans 13 amino acids. The CDR3 DNA sequence: TGTGCCAGCAGCGTAGCCGGGAAAGATACGCAGTATTTT. Amino acids: CASSVAGKDTQYF.

This chain links TRBV5-4 with TRBJ2-3, with 10 bases matching TRBD2. The CDR3 length is 16 residues. Germline V CDR1 and CDR2: SGHNT, YYREEE (reference sequence). J was trimmed by 5 bases and V by 1 base; bases with no gene match: 7. CDR3 protein: CASSLSAGGPVDTQYF. Written as DNA, the CDR3 is TGTGCCAGCAGCTTGTCAGCGGGAGGGCCTGTAGATACGCAGTATTTT.

This sequence joins TRBV11-2 and TRBJ2-3; TRBD2 matches at 10 bases. The CDR3 runs 15 residues. CDR1 is SGHAT and CDR2 is FQNNGV in the germline V gene. J was trimmed by 9 bases and V by 5 bases; bases with no gene match: 11. The CDR3 DNA reads as TGTGCCAGCAGCCAAGAATCTAGCGGGGGATCCACGCAGTATTTT. This translates into CASSQESSGGSTQYF.

V is TRBV2 and J is TRBJ1-5; D unresolved. This CDR3 has 16 amino acids. V dropped 2 bases and J dropped 0 bases, with 11 bases sitting between them. Looked up from germline, CDR1 is SNHLY and CDR2 is FYNNEI. The CDR3 spells CASSEQALYSNQPQHF. The CDR3, as DNA: TGTGCCAGCAGTGAACAGGCACTCTATAGCAATCAGCCCCAGCATTTT.

V and J are TRBV19 and TRBJ1-6, with no clear D. Trimming stripped 6 bases from V and 7 bases from J, with 16 bases between. The CDR3 is made up of 15 amino acids. Germline values: CDR1 LNHDA, CDR2 SQIVND (reference sequence). The CDR3 loop reads CASRKRTPGNSPLHF. As DNA, the CDR3 is TGTGCCAGTAGAAAACGGACCCCGGGGAATTCACCCCTCCACTTT.

The CDR3 nucleotides are TGTGCCAGCAGCCTCGACAGGGGGGCGGGGTACGAGCAGTACTTC. Encoded protein: CASSLDRGAGYEQYF. This chain connects TRBV3-1 (or the pseudogene TRBV3-2) to TRBJ2-7, with 9 bases fitting TRBD1. The germline gives CDR1 LGHDT, CDR2 YNNKEL (reference sequence). The CDR3 covers 15 residues. With V trimmed by 4 bases and J by 4 bases, 8 bases remained unmatched.

J is TRBJ2-3 and V is TRBV11-2; D uncertain. CDR1 and CDR2 from the germline V gene are SGHAT and FQNNGV. The CDR3 sequence is 15 residues long. The V end lost 4 bases, the J end lost 6 bases, and 17 bases lay between the germline ends. Here the CDR3 DNA reads TGTGCCAGCAGCTGGAAGCGTCCGCACGTGGATACGCAGTATTTT. Its translation is CASSWKRPHVDTQYF.

The chain has TRBV24-1 and TRBJ2-7, with a tentative D call TRBD2 (6 bases). CDR3 size: 19 residues. CDR1 KGHDR and CDR2 SFDVKD come from the germline V gene. The V end lost 1 base, the J end lost 4 bases, and 25 bases lay between the germline ends. This chain's CDR3 is CATSDFPTGSGCVEYEQYF. The DNA for the CDR3 is TGTGCCACCAGTGATTTCCCCACCGGGAGCGGGTGTGTTGAGTACGAGCAGTACTTC.

The V call is TRBV5-1, the J call TRBJ2-1; D remains ambiguous. V lost 2 bases, J lost 5 bases, and 8 bases lay in between. CDR1 is SGHRS and CDR2 is YFSETQ in the germline V gene. The CDR3 is 13 residues long. Here the CDR3 DNA reads TGCGCCAGCAGCTTTAACAGCAACAATGAGCAGTTCTTC. It translates to CASSFNSNNEQFF.

The rearrangement joins TRBV30 to TRBJ1-1, with D unclear. The CDR3 totals 13 residues. Between the trimmed V and J ends, which lost 0 bases and 5 bases, there was a span of 10 bases. CDR1 and CDR2 from the germline V gene are GTSNPN and SVGIG (reference sequence). The CDR3 region has the DNA TGTGCCTGGAGTGTAGGTGCTCGAACTGAAGCTTTCTTT. Amino acids: CAWSVGARTEAFF.

The chain combines TRBV28 with TRBJ1-4; no firm D call. The CDR3 is 12 amino acids. Germline lookup yields CDR1 MDHEN and CDR2 SYDVKM. V lost 5 bases to trimming and J lost 5 bases, with 6 bases between them. Here the CDR3 reads CASSRVNEKLFF. CDR3 nucleotide sequence: TGTGCCAGCAGTCGGGTCAATGAAAAACTGTTTTTT.

V gene TRBV16 combines with J gene TRBJ1-5; D unresolved. The V end was cut by 2 bases, the J end by 5 bases, with 10 bases between. Germline lookup yields CDR1 KGHSY and CDR2 FQNENV. This CDR3 is built from 14 residues. The CDR3 region is CASSQKTPDQPQHF. The CDR3 coding sequence is TGTGCCAGCAGCCAAAAGACCCCGGATCAGCCCCAGCATTTT.

The chain couples TRBV2 to TRBJ1-1; D is ambiguous. Germline loops: CDR1 SNHLY, CDR2 FYNNEI. The CDR3 has 13 residues. Trimming took 4 bases from V and 1 from J, leaving 7 bases between them. CDR3 residues: CASSARGNTEAFF. The CDR3, as DNA: TGTGCCAGCAGTGCCCGGGGGAACACTGAAGCTTTCTTT. The variable domain in full, completed from reference TRBV2 and TRBJ1-1, reads EPEVTQTPSHQVTQMGQEVILRCVPISNHLYFYWYRQILGQKVEFLVSFYNNEISEKSEIFDDQFSVERPDGSNFTLKIRSTKLEDSAMYFCASSARGNTEAFFGQGTRLTVV.

The V call is TRBV7-2, the J call TRBJ2-1; no clear D. The CDR3 has 14 residues. V gave up 1 base and J gave up 5 bases, with 9 bases separating them. The germline V gene encodes CDR1 SGHTA and CDR2 FQGNSA. The CDR3 DNA reads TGTGCCAGCAGCTTAGGAAGAAGGGACAATGAGCAGTTCTTC. Encoded protein: CASSLGRRDNEQFF.

The rearrangement links TRBV18 to TRBJ2-7; D uncertain. Per germline, CDR1 KGHSH and CDR2 LQKENI. V gave up 0 bases and J gave up 3 bases, with 9 bases separating them. The CDR3 is 14 residues long. CDR3 coding DNA: TGTGCCAGCTCACCACCTGGGTGGGACTACGAGCAGTACTTC. It yields the protein CASSPPGWDYEQYF.

The chain links TRBV7-6 to TRBJ2-3; D is possibly TRBD2 (5 bases). V lost 5 bases and J 3 bases, leaving 9 bases between the germline ends. Germline CDR1 reads SGHVS; CDR2 reads FNYEAQ. The CDR3 runs to 13 residues. DNA for the CDR3: TGTGCCAGCAGCCCGGCGGGTACAGATACGCAGTATTTT. This translates into CASSPAGTDTQYF.

The chain combines TRBV5-6 with TRBJ1-1; a weak D match, TRBD1 (5 bases). Trimming pared 1 base from V and 6 bases from J, leaving 10 bases between. The germline V gene has CDR1 SGHDT and CDR2 YYEEEE. The CDR3 length is 13 residues. The CDR3 DNA reads as TGTGCCAGCAGCTTGAGACAGCATTCTGAAGCTTTCTTT. It translates to CASSLRQHSEAFF.

The chain joins TRBV7-2 to TRBJ1-4; the D is unclear. The V and J ends lost 5 bases and 0 bases respectively, with 10 bases between them. The CDR3 contains 15 residues. Per the germline V gene, CDR1 is SGHTA and CDR2 is FQGNSA. Written as DNA, the CDR3 is TGTGCCAGCAGCCCCGGGCCTGCAACTAATGAAAAACTGTTTTTT. Its protein product is CASSPGPATNEKLFF.

This sequence joins TRBV2 and TRBJ1-5; tentative D call: TRBD1 (6 bases). This CDR3 comprises 15 residues. Germline lookup yields CDR1 SNHLY and CDR2 FYNNEI. V lost 7 bases and J 3 bases, leaving 16 bases between the germline ends. The CDR3, as DNA: TGTGCCAGCACTGGGACCAGGGGATCCAATCAGCCCCAGCATTTT. Protein: CASTGTRGSNQPQHF. Supplemented by reference TRBV2 and TRBJ1-5, the full variable domain reads EPEVTQTPSHQVTQMGQEVILRCVPISNHLYFYWYRQILGQKVEFLVSFYNNEISEKSEIFDDQFSVERPDGSNFTLKIRSTKLEDSAMYFCASTGTRGSNQPQHFGDGTRLSIL.

J is TRBJ2-4 and V is TRBV3-1 (or the pseudogene TRBV3-2); D remains ambiguous. The ends were cut back, 0 bases at V and 10 bases at J, with 16 bases in the middle. CDR3 length: 15 amino acids. Per the germline V gene, CDR1 is LGHDT and CDR2 is YNNKEL (reference sequence). CDR3 in amino acids: CASSQDLAGTKIQYF. CDR3 bases: TGTGCCAGCAGCCAAGATCTGGCAGGAACAAAAATTCAGTACTTC.

For this clone: This CDR3 is also generated by other DNA sequences in the sample. J is TRBJ2-7 and V is TRBV15; TRBD1 aligns across 9 bases. Germline V gene sequence: CDR1 LNHNV, CDR2 YYDKDF (reference sequence). V lost 6 bases, J lost 10 bases, and 13 bases stayed unmatched. The CDR3 runs 14 residues. The CDR3 region is CATRAGTGIREQYF. As DNA, the CDR3 is TGTGCCACCAGGGCCGGGACAGGGATCCGCGAACAGTACTTC.

The chain links TRBV27 to TRBJ1-5; the match to TRBD1 covers 7 bases. This CDR3 contains 15 residues. Germline CDR1 and CDR2: MNHEY and SMNVEV (reference sequence). The ends lost 3 bases at V and 3 bases at J; junction bases unmatched: 5. Written as DNA, the CDR3 is TGTGCCAGCAGTTTTTACAGGGGTCCCAATCAGCCCCAGCATTTT. It specifies CASSFYRGPNQPQHF.

V gene TRBV7-8 combines with J gene TRBJ1-5, with 8 bases matching TRBD1. The CDR3 length is 16 residues. V lost 5 bases, J lost 2 bases, and 8 bases stayed unmatched. CDR1 and CDR2 from the germline V gene are SGHVS and FQNEAQ. The CDR3 sequence is CASSPVGQGGNQPQHF. CDR3 in DNA: TGTGCCAGCAGCCCCGTAGGACAGGGAGGCAATCAGCCCCAGCATTTT.

The rearrangement joins TRBV5-1 to TRBJ2-7, with 11 nucleotides matching TRBD2. Germline V gene lookup returns CDR1 SGHRS and CDR2 YFSETQ. The CDR3 is 16 amino acids. Germline trimming cut 4 bases from V and 7 bases from J; bases unmatched to any gene: 13. CDR3 nucleotide sequence: TGCGCCAGCAGCCGACAGGGGACTAGCGGTTCGGGGGAGCAGTACTTC. It is translated as CASSRQGTSGSGEQYF.

The J gene is TRBJ2-3, the V gene TRBV7-8; 14 nucleotides agree with TRBD2. Germline trimming cut 5 bases from V and 4 bases from J; bases unmatched to any gene: 5. Germline-derived CDR1 and CDR2 are SGHVS and FQNEAQ. The CDR3 consists of 16 residues. As DNA, the CDR3 is TGTGCCAGCAGCGAGGGACTAGCGGGAGCAGCAGATACGCAGTATTTT. This gives the protein CASSEGLAGAADTQYF.

The rearrangement links TRBV28 to TRBJ2-3; 9 bases line up with TRBD2. Germline assignment: CDR1 MDHEN and CDR2 SYDVKM. The CDR3 contains 15 residues. Unmatched junction bases numbered 8, after V lost 5 bases and J lost 5 bases. The CDR3 loop reads CASSRARREGDTQYF. CDR3 nucleotide sequence: TGTGCCAGCAGTCGGGCAAGGCGGGAGGGAGATACGCAGTATTTT.